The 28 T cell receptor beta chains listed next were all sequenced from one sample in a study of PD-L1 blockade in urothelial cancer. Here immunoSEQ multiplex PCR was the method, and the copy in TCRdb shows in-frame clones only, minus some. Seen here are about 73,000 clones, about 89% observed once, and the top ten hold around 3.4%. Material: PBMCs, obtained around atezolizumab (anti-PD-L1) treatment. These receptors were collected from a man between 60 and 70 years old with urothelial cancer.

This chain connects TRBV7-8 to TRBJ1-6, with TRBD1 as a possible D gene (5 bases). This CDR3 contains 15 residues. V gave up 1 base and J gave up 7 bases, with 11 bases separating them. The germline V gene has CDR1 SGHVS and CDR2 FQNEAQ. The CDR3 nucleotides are TGTGCCAGCAGCTTAGAAGGGGTAACGAATTCACCCCTCCACTTT. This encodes CASSLEGVTNSPLHF. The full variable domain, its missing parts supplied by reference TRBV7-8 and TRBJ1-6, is GAGVSQSPRYKVAKRGQDVALRCDPISGHVSLFWYQQALGQGPEFLTYFQNEAQLDKSGLPSDRFFAERPEGSVSTLKIQRTQQEDSAVYLCASSLEGVTNSPLHFGNGTRLTVT.

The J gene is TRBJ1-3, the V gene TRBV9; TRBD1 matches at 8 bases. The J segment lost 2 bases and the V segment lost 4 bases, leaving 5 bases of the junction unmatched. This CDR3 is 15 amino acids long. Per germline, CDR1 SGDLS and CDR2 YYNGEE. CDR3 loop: CASSRQGPPGNTIYF. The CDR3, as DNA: TGTGCCAGCAGCCGACAGGGGCCCCCTGGAAACACCATATATTTT.

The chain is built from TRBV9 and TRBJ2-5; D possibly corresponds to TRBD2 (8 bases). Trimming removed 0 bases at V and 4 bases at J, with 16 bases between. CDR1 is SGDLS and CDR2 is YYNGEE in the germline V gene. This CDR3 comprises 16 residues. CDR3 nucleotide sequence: TGTGCCAGCAGCGTAGACAGGGGCGGGGGGTCAGAGACCCAGTACTTC. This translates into CASSVDRGGGSETQYF.

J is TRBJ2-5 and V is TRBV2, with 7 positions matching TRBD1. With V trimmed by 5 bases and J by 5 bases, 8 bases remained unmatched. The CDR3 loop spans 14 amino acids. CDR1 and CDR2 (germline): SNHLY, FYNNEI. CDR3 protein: CASSSGQLGETQYF. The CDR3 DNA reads TGTGCCAGCAGTTCGGGACAGCTTGGGGAGACCCAGTACTTC.

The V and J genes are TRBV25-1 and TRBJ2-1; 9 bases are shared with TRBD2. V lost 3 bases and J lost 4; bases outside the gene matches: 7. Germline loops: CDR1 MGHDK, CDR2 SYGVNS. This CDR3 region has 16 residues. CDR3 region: CASSDAREGAYNEQFF. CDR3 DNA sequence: TGTGCCAGCAGTGACGCGCGGGAGGGCGCTTACAATGAGCAGTTCTTC. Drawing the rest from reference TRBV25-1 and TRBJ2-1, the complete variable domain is EADIYQTPRYLVIGTGKKITLECSQTMGHDKMYWYQQDPGMELHLIHYSYGVNSTEKGDLSSESTVSRIRTEHFPLTLESARPSHTSQYLCASSDAREGAYNEQFFGPGTRLTVL.

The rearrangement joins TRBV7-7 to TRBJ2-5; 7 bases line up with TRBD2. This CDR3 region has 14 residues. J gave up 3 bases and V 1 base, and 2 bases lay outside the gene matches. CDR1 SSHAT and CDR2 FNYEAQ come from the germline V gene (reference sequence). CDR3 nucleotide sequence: TGTGCCAGCAGCTTAGGGGGGGGAAAAGAGACCCAGTACTTC. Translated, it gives CASSLGGGKETQYF.

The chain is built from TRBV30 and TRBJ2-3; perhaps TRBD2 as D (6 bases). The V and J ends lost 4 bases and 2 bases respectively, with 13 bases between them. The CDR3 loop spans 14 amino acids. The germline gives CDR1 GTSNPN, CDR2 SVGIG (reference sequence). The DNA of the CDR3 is TGTGCCTGGAAGGGACTCTTGGCCACAGATACGCAGTATTTT. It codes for CAWKGLLATDTQYF.

The CDR3 bases are TGTGCCAGCAGCTCTATTTGGGGGGGCGCGTCCGAGCAGTACTTC. Translated, it gives CASSSIWGGASEQYF. This sequence joins TRBV7-2 and TRBJ2-7; a weak D match, TRBD2 (7 bases). CDR1 and CDR2 from the germline V gene are SGHTA and FQGNSA. V lost 4 bases and J lost 6, with 19 bases in between. The CDR3 is made up of 15 amino acids. Using reference TRBV7-2 and TRBJ2-7 for the parts outside the CDR3, the full variable domain is GAGVSQSPSNKVTEKGKDVELRCDPISGHTALYWYRQSLGQGLEFLIYFQGNSAPDKSGLPSDRFSAERTGGSVSTLTIQRTQQEDSAVYLCASSSIWGGASEQYFGPGTRLTVT.

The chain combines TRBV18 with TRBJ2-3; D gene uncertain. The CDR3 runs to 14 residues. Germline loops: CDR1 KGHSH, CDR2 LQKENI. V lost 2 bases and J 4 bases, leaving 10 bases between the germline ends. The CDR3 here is CASSPGLAADTQYF. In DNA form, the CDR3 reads TGTGCCAGCTCACCAGGGTTGGCGGCAGATACGCAGTATTTT.

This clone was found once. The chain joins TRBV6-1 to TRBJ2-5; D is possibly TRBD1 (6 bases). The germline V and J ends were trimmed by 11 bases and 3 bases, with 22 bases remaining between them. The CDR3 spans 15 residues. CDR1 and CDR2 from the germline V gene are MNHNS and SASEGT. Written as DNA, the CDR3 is TGTGCCCACGCCCAACTGGGCAGGGGAAAAGAGACCCAGTACTTC. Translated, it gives CAHAQLGRGKETQYF.

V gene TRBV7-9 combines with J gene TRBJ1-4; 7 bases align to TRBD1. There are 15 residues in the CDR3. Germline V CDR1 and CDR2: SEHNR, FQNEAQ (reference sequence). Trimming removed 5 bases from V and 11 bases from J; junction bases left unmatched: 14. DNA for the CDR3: TGTGCCAGCAGCCTCGACAGGGCCCGGGACCTGAAACTGTTTTTT. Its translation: CASSLDRARDLKLFF. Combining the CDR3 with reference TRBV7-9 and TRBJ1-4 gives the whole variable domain DTGVSQNPRHKITKRGQNVTFRCDPISEHNRLYWYRQTLGQGPEFLTYFQNEAQLEKSRLLSDRFSAERPKGSFSTLEIQRTEQGDSAMYLCASSLDRARDLKLFFGSGTQLSVL.

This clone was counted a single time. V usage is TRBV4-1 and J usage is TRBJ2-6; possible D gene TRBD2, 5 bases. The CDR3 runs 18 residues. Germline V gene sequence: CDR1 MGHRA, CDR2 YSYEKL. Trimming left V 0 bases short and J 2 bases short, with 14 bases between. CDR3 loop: CASSQDTAREAGANVLTF. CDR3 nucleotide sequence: TGCGCCAGCAGCCAAGATACGGCACGGGAAGCTGGGGCCAACGTCCTGACTTTC.

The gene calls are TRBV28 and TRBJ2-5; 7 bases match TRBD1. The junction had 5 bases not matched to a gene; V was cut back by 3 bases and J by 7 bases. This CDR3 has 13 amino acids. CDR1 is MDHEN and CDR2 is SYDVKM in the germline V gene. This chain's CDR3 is CASSLGQPRTQYF. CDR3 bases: TGTGCCAGCAGTTTGGGACAGCCGAGGACCCAGTACTTC. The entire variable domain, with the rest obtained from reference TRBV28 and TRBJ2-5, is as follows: DVKVTQSSRYLVKRTGEKVFLECVQDMDHENMFWYRQDPGLGLRLIYFSYDVKMKEKGDIPEGYSVSREKKERFSLILESASTNQTSMYLCASSLGQPRTQYFGPGTRLLVL.

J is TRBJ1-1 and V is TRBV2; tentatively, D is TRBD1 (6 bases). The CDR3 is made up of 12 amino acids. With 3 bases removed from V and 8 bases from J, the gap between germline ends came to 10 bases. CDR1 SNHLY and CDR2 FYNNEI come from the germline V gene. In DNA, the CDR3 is TGTGCCAGCAGTGAGGGAGGGGGGGAAGCTTTCTTT. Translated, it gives CASSEGGGEAFF.

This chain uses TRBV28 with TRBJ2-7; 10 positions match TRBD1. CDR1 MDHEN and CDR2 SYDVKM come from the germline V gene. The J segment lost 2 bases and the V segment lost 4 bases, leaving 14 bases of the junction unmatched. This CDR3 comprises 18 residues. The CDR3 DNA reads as TGTGCCAGCAGTTCTCCCGCTGTCGGGACAGGGGCCCCCTACGAGCAGTACTTC. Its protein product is CASSSPAVGTGAPYEQYF.

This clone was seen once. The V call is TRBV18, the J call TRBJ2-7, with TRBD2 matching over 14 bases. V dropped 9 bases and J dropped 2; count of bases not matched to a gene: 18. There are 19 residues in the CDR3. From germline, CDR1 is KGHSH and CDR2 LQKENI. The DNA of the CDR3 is TGTGCCAGTCGCTCATTTCCCGGGACTAGCGGGGGTTTGCCCTACGAGCAGTACTTC. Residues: CASRSFPGTSGGLPYEQYF.

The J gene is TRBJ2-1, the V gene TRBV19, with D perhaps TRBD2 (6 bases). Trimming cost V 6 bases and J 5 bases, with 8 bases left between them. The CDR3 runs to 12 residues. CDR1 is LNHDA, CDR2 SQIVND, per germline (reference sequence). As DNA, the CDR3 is TGTGCCAGTAGCGGGAGAAACAATGAGCAGTTCTTC. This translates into CASSGRNNEQFF.

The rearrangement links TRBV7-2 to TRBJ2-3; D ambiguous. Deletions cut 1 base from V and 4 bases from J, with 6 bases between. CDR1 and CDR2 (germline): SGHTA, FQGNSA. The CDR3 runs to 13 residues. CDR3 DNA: TGTGCCAGCAGCTTAGTGGCGGCAGATACGCAGTATTTT. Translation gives CASSLVAADTQYF.

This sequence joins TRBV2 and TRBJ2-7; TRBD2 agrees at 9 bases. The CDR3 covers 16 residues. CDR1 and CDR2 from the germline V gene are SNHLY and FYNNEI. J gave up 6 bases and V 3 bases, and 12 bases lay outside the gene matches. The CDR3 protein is CASSDLGTAGGSEQYF. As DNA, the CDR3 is TGTGCCAGCAGTGACTTGGGCACGGCGGGAGGGAGCGAGCAGTACTTC.

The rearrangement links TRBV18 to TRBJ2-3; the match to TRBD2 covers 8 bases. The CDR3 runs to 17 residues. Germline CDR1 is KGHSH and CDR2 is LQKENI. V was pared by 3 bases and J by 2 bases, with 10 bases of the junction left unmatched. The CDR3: CASSPVMRGASTDTQYF. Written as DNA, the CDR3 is TGTGCCAGCTCACCCGTAATGCGGGGGGCCTCCACAGATACGCAGTATTTT.

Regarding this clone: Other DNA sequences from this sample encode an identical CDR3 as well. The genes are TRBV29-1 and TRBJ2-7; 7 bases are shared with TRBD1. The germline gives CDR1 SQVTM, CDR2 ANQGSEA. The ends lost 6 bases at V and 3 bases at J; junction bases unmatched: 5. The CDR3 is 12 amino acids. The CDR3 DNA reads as TGCAGCGTGCTGACAGGGTACTACGAGCAGTACTTC. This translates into CSVLTGYYEQYF.

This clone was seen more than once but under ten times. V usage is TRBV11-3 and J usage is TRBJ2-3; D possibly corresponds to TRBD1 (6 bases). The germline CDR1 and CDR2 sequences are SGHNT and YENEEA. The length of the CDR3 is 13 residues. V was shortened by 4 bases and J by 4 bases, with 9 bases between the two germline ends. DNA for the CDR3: TGTGCCAGCAGCTCACAGGGAGCAGATACGCAGTATTTT. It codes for CASSSQGADTQYF.

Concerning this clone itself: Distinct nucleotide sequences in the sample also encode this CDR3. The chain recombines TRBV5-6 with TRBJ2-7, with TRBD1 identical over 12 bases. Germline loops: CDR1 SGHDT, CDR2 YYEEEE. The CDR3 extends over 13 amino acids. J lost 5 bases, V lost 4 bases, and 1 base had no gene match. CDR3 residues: CASSRDRGHEQYF. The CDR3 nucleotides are TGTGCCAGCAGCCGGGACAGGGGGCACGAGCAGTACTTC.

This CDR3 is CASSPRDRDFYEQYF. The CDR3 region has the DNA TGTGCCAGTAGTCCCCGGGACAGGGATTTTTACGAGCAGTACTTC. This chain uses TRBV19 with TRBJ2-7; 9 bases are a match to TRBD1. V trimming: 5 bases; J trimming: 4 bases; junction bases outside the gene matches: 9. Germline V gives CDR1 LNHDA, CDR2 SQIVND (reference sequence). The CDR3 loop spans 15 amino acids.

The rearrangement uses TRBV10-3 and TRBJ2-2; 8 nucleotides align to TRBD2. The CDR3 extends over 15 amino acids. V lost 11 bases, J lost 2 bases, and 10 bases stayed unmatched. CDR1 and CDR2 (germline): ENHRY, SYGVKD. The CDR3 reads CAVGITSGNTGELFF. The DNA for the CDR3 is TGTGCCGTTGGAATTACTAGCGGAAACACCGGGGAGCTGTTTTTT.

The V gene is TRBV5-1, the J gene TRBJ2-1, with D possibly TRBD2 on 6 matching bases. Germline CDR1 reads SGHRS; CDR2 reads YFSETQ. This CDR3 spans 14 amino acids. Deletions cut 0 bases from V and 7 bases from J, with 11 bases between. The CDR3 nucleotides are TGCGCCAGCAGCTTGGCTCTCGGGGGTAATGAGCAGTTCTTC. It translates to CASSLALGGNEQFF.

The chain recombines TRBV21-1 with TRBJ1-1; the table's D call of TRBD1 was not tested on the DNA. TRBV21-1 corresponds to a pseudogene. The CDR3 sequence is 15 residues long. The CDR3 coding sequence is TGTGCCAGCAGCAAATACCCACAGGGGGACACTGAAGCTTTCTTT. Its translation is CASSKYPQGDTEAFF.

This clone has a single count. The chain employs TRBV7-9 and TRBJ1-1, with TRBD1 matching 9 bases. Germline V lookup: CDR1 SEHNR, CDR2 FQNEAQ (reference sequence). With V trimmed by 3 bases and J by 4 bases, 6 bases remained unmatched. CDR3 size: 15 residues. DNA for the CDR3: TGTGCCAGCAGCTTGGACAGGGGTTGGGGCACTGAAGCTTTCTTT. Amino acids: CASSLDRGWGTEAFF.